This T cell receptor (beta chain) originates from a study of cytomegalovirus exposure and HLA in healthy donors. Study conclusions and caveats: Apparent HLA restriction characterized most CMV-associated TCR beta chains in a later analysis.

PCR amplification relied on 60 Vbeta primers (plus 13 Jbeta primers). Libraries were prepared by immunoSEQ multiplex PCR; TCRdb keeps only in-frame clonotypes and omits some of them. Of about 140,000 clones listed, 80% are singletons. This CDR3 contains 16 residues. CDR1 SGHAT and CDR2 FQNNGV come from the germline V gene. J lost 0 bases, V lost 1 base, and 2 bases had no gene match. Worth noting for this clone: The antigen is not known.

Sequenced material: PBMCs. The sequence was obtained from a young man in good health and CMV-seronegative. The V and J genes are TRBV11-2 and TRBJ2-3; 9 nucleotides agree with TRBD2. The CDR3 sequence: CASSLVSGRSTDTQYF. The CDR3, as DNA: TGTGCCAGCAGCTTAGTTAGCGGGAGAAGCACAGATACGCAGTATTTT. Full variable domain (rest looked up from reference TRBV11-2 and TRBJ2-3): EAGVAQSPRYKIIEKRQSVAFWCNPISGHATLYWYQQILGQGPKLLIQFQNNGVVDDSQLPKDRFSAERLKGVDSTLKIQPAKLEDSAVYLCASSLVSGRSTDTQYFGPGTRLTVL.